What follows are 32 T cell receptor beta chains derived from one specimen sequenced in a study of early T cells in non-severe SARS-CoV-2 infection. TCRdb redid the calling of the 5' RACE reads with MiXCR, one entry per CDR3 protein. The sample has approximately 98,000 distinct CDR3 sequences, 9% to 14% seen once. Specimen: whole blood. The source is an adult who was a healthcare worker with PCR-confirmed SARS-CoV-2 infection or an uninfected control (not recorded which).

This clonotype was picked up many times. Here the CDR3 reads CASSPQGPRTDTQYF. The CDR3 DNA follows: TGTGCCAGCTCACCACAGGGCCCGCGCACAGATACGCAGTATTTT. This rearrangement joins TRBV18 to TRBJ2-3; no firm D call. Germline V CDR1 and CDR2: KGHSH, LQKENI. V was trimmed by 1 base and J by 1 base, leaving 9 bases between them. The CDR3 contains 15 residues.

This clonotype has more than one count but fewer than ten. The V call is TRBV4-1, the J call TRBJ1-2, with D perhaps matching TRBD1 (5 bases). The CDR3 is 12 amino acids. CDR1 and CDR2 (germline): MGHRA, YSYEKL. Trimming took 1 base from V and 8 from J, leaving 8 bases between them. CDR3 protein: CASSQGGRGYTF. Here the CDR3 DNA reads TGCGCCAGCAGCCAAGGGGGCAGGGGCTACACCTTC.

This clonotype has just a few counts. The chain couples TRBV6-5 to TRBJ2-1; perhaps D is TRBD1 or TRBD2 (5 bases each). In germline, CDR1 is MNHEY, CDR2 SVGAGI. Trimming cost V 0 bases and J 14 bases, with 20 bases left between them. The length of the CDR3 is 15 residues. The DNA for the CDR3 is TGTGCCAGCAGTTACTCTAGGGACCACCCCTTTAGCGAGTTCTTC. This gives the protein CASSYSRDHPFSEFF.

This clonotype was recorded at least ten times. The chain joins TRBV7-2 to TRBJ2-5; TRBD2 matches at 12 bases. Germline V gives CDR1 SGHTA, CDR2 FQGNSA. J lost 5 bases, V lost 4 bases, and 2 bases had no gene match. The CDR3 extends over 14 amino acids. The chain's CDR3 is CASSSGLAGETQYF. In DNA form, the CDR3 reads TGTGCCAGCAGCTCCGGACTAGCGGGGGAGACCCAGTACTTC.

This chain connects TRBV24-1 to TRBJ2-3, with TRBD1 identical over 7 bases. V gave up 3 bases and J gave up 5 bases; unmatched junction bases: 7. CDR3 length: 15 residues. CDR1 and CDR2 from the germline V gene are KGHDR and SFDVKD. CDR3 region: CATSDPGQVGDTQYF. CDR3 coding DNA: TGTGCCACCAGTGATCCAGGACAGGTCGGAGATACGCAGTATTTT.

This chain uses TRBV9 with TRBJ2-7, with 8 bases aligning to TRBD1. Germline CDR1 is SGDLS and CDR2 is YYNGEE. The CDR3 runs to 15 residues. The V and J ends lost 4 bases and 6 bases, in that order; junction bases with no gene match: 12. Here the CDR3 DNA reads TGTGCCAGCAGCTGGGGACAGGAAGGTGCAGGCGAGCAGTACTTC. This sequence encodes CASSWGQEGAGEQYF. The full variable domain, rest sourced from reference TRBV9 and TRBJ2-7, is DSGVTQTPKHLITATGQRVTLRCSPRSGDLSVYWYQQSLDQGLQFLIQYYNGEERAKGNILERFSAQQFPDLHSELNLSSLELGDSALYFCASSWGQEGAGEQYFGPGTRLTVT.

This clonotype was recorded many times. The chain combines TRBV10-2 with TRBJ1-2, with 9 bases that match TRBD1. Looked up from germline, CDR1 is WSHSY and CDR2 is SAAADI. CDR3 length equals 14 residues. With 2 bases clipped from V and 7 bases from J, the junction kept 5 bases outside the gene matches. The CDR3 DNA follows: TGCGCCAGCAGTGAGACACAGGGGGCGGCTGGCTACACCTTC. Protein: CASSETQGAAGYTF.

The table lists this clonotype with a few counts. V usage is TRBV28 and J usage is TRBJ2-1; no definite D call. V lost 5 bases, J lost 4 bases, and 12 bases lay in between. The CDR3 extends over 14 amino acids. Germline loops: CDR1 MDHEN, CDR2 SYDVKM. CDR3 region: CASSLGPTYNEQFF. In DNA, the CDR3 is TGTGCCAGCAGTCTTGGACCAACATACAATGAGCAGTTCTTC.

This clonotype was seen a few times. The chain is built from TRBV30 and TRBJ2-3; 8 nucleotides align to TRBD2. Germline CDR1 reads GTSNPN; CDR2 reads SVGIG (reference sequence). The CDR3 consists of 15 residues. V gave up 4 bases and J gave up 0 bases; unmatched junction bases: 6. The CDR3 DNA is TGTGCCTGGATTCGAGCGGGAGCTAGCACAGATACGCAGTATTTT. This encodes CAWIRAGASTDTQYF.

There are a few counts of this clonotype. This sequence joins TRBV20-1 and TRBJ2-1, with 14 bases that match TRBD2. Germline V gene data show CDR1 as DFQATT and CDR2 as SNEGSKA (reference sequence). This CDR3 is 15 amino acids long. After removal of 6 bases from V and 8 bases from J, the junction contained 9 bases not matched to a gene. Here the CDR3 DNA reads TGCAGTGCGCCAAGACTAGCGGGAGGGCTGGATGAGCAGTTCTTC. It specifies CSAPRLAGGLDEQFF.

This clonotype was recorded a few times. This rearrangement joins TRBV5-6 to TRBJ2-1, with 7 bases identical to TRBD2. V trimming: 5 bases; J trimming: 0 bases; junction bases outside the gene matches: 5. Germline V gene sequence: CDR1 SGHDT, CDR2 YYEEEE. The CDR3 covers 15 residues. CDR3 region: CASRTWDYSYNEQFF. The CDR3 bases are TGTGCCAGCAGGACTTGGGACTACTCCTACAATGAGCAGTTCTTC.

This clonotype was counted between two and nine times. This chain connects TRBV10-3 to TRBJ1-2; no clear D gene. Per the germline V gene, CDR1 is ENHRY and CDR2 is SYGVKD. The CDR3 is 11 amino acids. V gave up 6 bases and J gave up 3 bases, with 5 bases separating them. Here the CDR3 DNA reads TGTGCCATCAGGGAGGACTATGGCTACACCTTC. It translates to CAIREDYGYTF.

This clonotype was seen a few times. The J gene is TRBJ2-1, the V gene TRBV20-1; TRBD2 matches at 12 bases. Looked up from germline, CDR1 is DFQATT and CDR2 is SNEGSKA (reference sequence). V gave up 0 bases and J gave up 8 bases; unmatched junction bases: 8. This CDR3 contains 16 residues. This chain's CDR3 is CSARDPWTSGDHEQFF. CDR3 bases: TGCAGTGCTAGAGATCCGTGGACTAGCGGGGACCATGAGCAGTTCTTC.

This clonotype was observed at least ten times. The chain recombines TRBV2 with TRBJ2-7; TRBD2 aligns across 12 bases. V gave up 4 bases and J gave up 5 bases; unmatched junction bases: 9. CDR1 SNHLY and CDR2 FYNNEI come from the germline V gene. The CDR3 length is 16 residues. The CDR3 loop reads CASSVLPSGRADEQYF. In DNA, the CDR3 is TGTGCCAGCAGTGTTCTCCCTAGCGGGAGGGCTGACGAGCAGTACTTC.

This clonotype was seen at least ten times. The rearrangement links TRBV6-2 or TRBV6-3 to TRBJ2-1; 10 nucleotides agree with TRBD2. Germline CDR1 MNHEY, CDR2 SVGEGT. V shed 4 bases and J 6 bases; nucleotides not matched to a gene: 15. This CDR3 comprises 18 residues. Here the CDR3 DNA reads TGTGCCAGCAGTTCGTTAGGGGTGTGGACTAGCGGCTCCAATGAGCAGTTCTTC. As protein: CASSSLGVWTSGSNEQFF.

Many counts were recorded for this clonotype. The CDR3 DNA reads as TGTGCCAGCAGTCGCCCCGACAGTCAGCCCCAGCATTTT. Translation: CASSRPDSQPQHF. The V call is TRBV6-6, the J call TRBJ1-5, with a weak D call TRBD1 (5 bases). Germline CDR1 is MNHNY and CDR2 is SVGAGI (reference sequence). V shed 5 bases and J shed 6 bases, with 11 bases lying between them. The CDR3 is 13 residues long.

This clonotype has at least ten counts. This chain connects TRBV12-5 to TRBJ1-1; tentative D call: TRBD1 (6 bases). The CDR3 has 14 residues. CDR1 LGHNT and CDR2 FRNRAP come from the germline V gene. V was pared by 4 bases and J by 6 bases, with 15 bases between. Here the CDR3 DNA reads TGTGCTAGTGGTTCCGAGGGAGGGGGGGCTGAAGCTTTCTTT. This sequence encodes CASGSEGGGAEAFF.

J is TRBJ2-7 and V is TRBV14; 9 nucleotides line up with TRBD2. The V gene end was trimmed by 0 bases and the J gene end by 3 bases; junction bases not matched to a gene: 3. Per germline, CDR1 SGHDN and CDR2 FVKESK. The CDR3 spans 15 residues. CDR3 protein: CASSQEAGGFYEQYF. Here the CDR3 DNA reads TGTGCCAGCAGCCAAGAAGCGGGAGGCTTCTACGAGCAGTACTTC. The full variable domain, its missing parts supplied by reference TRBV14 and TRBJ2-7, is EAGVTQFPSHSVIEKGQTVTLRCDPISGHDNLYWYRRVMGKEIKFLLHFVKESKQDESGMPNNRFLAERTGGTYSTLKVQPAELEDSGVYFCASSQEAGGFYEQYFGPGTRLTVT.

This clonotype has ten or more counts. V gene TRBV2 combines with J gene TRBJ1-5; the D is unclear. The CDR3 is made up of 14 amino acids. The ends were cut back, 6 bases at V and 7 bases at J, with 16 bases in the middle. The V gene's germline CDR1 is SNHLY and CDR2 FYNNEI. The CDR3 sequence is CASSLTPYLQPQHF. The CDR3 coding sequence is TGTGCCAGCAGCCTCACCCCGTACCTCCAGCCCCAGCATTTT.

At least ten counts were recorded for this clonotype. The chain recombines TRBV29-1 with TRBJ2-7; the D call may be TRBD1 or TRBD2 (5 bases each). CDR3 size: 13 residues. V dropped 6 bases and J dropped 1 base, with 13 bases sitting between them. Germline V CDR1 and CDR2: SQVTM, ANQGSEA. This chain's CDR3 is CSVDRDGSYEQYF. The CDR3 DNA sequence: TGCAGCGTGGACCGGGACGGTTCCTACGAGCAGTACTTC.

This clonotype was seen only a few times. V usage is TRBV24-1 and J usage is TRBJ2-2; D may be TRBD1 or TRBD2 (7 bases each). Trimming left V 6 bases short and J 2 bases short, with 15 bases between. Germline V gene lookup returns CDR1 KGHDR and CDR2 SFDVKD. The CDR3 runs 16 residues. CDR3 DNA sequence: TGTGCCACCAGTTACAGGGGAGGGCTAAACACCGGGGAGCTGTTTTTT. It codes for CATSYRGGLNTGELFF.

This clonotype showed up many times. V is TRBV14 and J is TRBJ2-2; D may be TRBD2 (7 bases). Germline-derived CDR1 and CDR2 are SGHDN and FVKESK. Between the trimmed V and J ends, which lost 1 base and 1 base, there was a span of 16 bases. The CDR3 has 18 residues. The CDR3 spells CASSQVPGGRLNTGELFF. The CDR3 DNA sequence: TGTGCCAGCAGCCAAGTTCCGGGGGGCCGCTTGAACACCGGGGAGCTGTTTTTT.

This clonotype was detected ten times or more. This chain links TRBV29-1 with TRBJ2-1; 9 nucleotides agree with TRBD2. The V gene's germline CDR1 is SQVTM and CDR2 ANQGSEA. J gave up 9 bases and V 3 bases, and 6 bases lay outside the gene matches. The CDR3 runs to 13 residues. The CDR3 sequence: CSVERGGQGEQFF. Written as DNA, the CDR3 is TGCAGCGTTGAGCGGGGGGGCCAGGGTGAGCAGTTCTTC.

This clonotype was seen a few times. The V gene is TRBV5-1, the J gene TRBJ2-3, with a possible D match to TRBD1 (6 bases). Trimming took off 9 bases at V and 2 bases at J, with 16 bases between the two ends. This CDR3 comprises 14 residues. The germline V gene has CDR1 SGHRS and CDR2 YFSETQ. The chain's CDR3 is CATSKGGFTDTQYF. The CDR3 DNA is TGCGCCACCTCCAAAGGGGGTTTCACAGATACGCAGTATTTT.

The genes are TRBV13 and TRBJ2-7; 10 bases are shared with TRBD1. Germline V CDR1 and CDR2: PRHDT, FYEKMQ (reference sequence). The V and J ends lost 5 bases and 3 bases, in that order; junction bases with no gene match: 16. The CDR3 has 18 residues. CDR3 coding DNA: TGTGCCAGCAGCCAAAGGTCCCCGGGGACAGGGGCGATCTACGAGCAGTACTTC. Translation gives CASSQRSPGTGAIYEQYF.

CDR3: CASSLADGPQHF. As DNA, the CDR3 is TGTGCCAGCAGCTTAGCTGACGGTCCCCAGCATTTT. The V call is TRBV7-9, the J call TRBJ1-5; D not certain. The CDR3 contains 12 residues. Germline-derived CDR1 and CDR2 are SEHNR and FQNEAQ (reference sequence). Trimming removed 0 bases at V and 10 bases at J, with 7 bases between.

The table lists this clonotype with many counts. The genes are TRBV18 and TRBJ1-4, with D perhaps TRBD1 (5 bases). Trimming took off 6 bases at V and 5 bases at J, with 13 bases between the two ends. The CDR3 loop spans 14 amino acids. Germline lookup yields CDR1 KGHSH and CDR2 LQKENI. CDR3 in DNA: TGTGCCAGCTCCCCGGGACGGGACAATGAAAAACTGTTTTTT. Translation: CASSPGRDNEKLFF.

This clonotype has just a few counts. The CDR3 bases are TGTGCCAGCAGCCAAGACCCCAGGAGTAACTATGGCTACACCTTC. Its protein is CASSQDPRSNYGYTF. This chain joins TRBV4-2 and TRBJ1-2; D not certain. The germline V and J ends were trimmed by 0 bases and 1 base, with 9 bases remaining between them. The germline CDR1 and CDR2 sequences are LGHNA and YNFKEQ. CDR3 length: 15 amino acids.

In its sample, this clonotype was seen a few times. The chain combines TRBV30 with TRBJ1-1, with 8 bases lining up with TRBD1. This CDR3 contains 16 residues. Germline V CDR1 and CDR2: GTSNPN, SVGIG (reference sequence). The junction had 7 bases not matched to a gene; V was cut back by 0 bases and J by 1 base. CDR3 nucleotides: TGTGCCTGGAGTGTACCGCATGGACAGGGGAACACTGAAGCTTTCTTT. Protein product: CAWSVPHGQGNTEAFF.

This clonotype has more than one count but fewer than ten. CDR3 region: CASSLATGGGSNTEAFF. Here the CDR3 DNA reads TGCGCCAGCAGCTTGGCCACCGGAGGGGGTTCCAACACTGAAGCTTTCTTT. This chain links TRBV5-1 with TRBJ1-1; TRBD1 might be the D (6 bases). CDR1 is SGHRS, CDR2 YFSETQ, per germline. The CDR3 runs 17 residues. Trimming cost V 0 bases and J 2 bases, with 17 bases left between them.

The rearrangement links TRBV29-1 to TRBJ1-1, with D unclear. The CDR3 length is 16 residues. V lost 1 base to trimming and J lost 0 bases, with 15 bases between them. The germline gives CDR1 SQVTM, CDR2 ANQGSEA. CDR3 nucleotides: TGCAGCGTTGAAGGGTCCGCCTTTATGATGAACACTGAAGCTTTCTTT. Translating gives CSVEGSAFMMNTEAFF.

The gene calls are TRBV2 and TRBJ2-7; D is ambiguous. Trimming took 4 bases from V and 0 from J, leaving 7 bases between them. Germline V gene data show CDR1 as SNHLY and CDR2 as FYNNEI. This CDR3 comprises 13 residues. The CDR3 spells CASSGQDSYEQYF. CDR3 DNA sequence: TGTGCCAGCAGTGGACAAGACTCCTACGAGCAGTACTTC.